Shown below are 8 T cell receptor beta chains from a single sample sequenced in a study of T cell repertoires in cytomegalovirus infection. TCRdb reprocessed the reads via MiXCR and lists one record per CDR3 protein. The repertoire holds about 110,000 distinct CDR3 sequences, with around 28% as singletons. Their specific antigens are unknown. Sequences were derived from CD8+ T cells from cultured PBMCs, sampled from culture after CMV antigen stimulation. These receptors came from a human donor in good health (CMV status not recorded). Some clones in this sample may be carry-over from other donors' samples.

This clonotype has at least ten counts. This chain connects TRBV2 to TRBJ2-3; D ambiguous. V was trimmed by 3 bases and J by 2 bases, leaving 15 bases between them. From germline, CDR1 is SNHLY and CDR2 FYNNEI. The CDR3 covers 16 residues. The CDR3 DNA reads as TGTGCCAGCAGTGAGCCCCCGGGCTCCCTCACAGATACGCAGTATTTT. It specifies CASSEPPGSLTDTQYF.

The rearrangement uses TRBV20-1 and TRBJ2-7, with D perhaps assigned TRBD1 or TRBD2 (5 bases each). Germline CDR1 and CDR2: DFQATT and SNEGSKA (reference sequence). The CDR3 totals 12 residues. V was pared by 0 bases and J by 7 bases, with 10 bases between. The CDR3 reads CSAREGPWEQYF. The CDR3 coding sequence is TGCAGTGCTAGAGAGGGACCCTGGGAGCAGTACTTC.

The chain carries TRBV20-1 and TRBJ1-2, with TRBD1 identical over 9 bases. The trim removed 3 bases at V and 4 bases at J, leaving 3 bases unmatched. Germline assignment: CDR1 DFQATT and CDR2 SNEGSKA (reference sequence). This CDR3 has 13 amino acids. The CDR3 is CSAREQGAYGYTF. The CDR3 nucleotides read TGCAGTGCTAGGGAACAGGGGGCCTATGGCTACACCTTC.

The chain links TRBV9 to TRBJ1-1, with D unclear. The CDR3 totals 12 residues. Germline loops: CDR1 SGDLS, CDR2 YYNGEE. Trimming removed 2 bases from V and 6 bases from J, with 8 bases in between. The CDR3 loop reads CASSVMTAEAFF. CDR3 coding DNA: TGTGCCAGCAGCGTTATGACTGCTGAAGCTTTCTTT. Drawing the rest from reference TRBV9 and TRBJ1-1, the complete variable domain is DSGVTQTPKHLITATGQRVTLRCSPRSGDLSVYWYQQSLDQGLQFLIQYYNGEERAKGNILERFSAQQFPDLHSELNLSSLELGDSALYFCASSVMTAEAFFGQGTRLTVV.

This clonotype was observed a few times. This chain joins TRBV7-9 and TRBJ2-7, with 12 bases identical to TRBD2. Germline CDR1 is SEHNR and CDR2 is FQNEAQ (reference sequence). The CDR3 has 15 residues. J lost 4 bases, V lost 1 base, and 2 bases had no gene match. The chain's CDR3 is CASSLVLAGGYEQYF. The CDR3 DNA reads as TGTGCCAGCAGCTTAGTACTAGCGGGGGGATACGAGCAGTACTTC. The full variable domain, its missing parts supplied by reference TRBV7-9 and TRBJ2-7, is DTGVSQNPRHKITKRGQNVTFRCDPISEHNRLYWYRQTLGQGPEFLTYFQNEAQLEKSRLLSDRFSAERPKGSFSTLEIQRTEQGDSAMYLCASSLVLAGGYEQYFGPGTRLTVT.

This clonotype occurred a few times. The chain joins TRBV7-8 to TRBJ1-2, with TRBD1 matching over 8 bases. With V trimmed by 3 bases and J by 8 bases, 5 bases remained unmatched. From germline, CDR1 is SGHVS and CDR2 FQNEAQ. The CDR3 contains 13 residues. The CDR3 region has the DNA TGTGCCAGCAGCTTTTACAGGGGGGAAGGCTACACCTTC. This translates into CASSFYRGEGYTF.

J is TRBJ1-1 and V is TRBV2; D is undetermined. Germline CDR1 reads SNHLY; CDR2 reads FYNNEI. The ends were cut back, 10 bases at V and 6 bases at J, with 15 bases in the middle. The CDR3 runs 12 residues. The DNA of the CDR3 is TGTGCCACCACGTTGAGACTAGCTGAAGCTTTCTTT. Its translation is CATTLRLAEAFF. The full variable domain, with the rest looked up from reference TRBV2 and TRBJ1-1, is EPEVTQTPSHQVTQMGQEVILRCVPISNHLYFYWYRQILGQKVEFLVSFYNNEISEKSEIFDDQFSVERPDGSNFTLKIRSTKLEDSAMYFCATTLRLAEAFFGQGTRLTVV.

This clonotype occurred a few times. The gene calls are TRBV7-9 and TRBJ1-2; weak D call: TRBD1 (6 bases). The V end was cut by 5 bases, the J end by 0 bases, with 16 bases between. The V gene's germline CDR1 is SEHNR and CDR2 FQNEAQ (reference sequence). This CDR3 comprises 16 residues. For the CDR3, the DNA is TGTGCCAGCAGCCCACCCTTGGGGGGCCCTAACTATGGCTACACCTTC. Its protein is CASSPPLGGPNYGYTF.